This T cell receptor (beta chain) was sequenced for a study of human T cells and chemical hapten exposure. Overall study: Researchers reported sensitizing a roughly 2 cm by roughly 2 cm upper inner arm skin site with 2% DPC. Study-wide findings and caveats: A positive correlation with patch test score was shown by PT1 expanded TCR counts.

CDR1 is MNHEY, CDR2 SVGAGI, per germline. The CDR3 runs to 17 residues. The junction had 15 bases not matched to a gene; V was cut back by 2 bases and J by 8 bases. Unique molecular identifiers were affixed to discrete cDNA molecules within the library. Using its own MiXCR run on the RACE reads, TCRdb lists one record per CDR3 protein. The table has roughly 380,000 distinct CDR3 sequences, 4% to 6% seen once. The time point here: pre-sensitization, week 0. Treatment indicated: therapeutic diphenylcyclopropenone sensitization with weekly scalp DPC. Those who donated were patients with alopecia, 18 to 70 years of age, and suitable for DPC. This clonotype was seen repeatedly, ten times or more. Its antigen is not known.

Specimen: whole blood, collected in connection with sensitization to the hapten diphenylcyclopropenone (DPC). J is TRBJ2-1 and V is TRBV6-5; 7 nucleotides match TRBD2. The clonotype was recovered from a woman aged 45-59 years with alopecia areata. Some clones in this sample may be carry-over from other donors' samples. The CDR3 loop reads CASSYRESGRVDYEQFF. The CDR3 nucleotides read TGTGCCAGCAGTTACAGGGAAAGTGGGAGGGTAGATTATGAGCAGTTCTTC.